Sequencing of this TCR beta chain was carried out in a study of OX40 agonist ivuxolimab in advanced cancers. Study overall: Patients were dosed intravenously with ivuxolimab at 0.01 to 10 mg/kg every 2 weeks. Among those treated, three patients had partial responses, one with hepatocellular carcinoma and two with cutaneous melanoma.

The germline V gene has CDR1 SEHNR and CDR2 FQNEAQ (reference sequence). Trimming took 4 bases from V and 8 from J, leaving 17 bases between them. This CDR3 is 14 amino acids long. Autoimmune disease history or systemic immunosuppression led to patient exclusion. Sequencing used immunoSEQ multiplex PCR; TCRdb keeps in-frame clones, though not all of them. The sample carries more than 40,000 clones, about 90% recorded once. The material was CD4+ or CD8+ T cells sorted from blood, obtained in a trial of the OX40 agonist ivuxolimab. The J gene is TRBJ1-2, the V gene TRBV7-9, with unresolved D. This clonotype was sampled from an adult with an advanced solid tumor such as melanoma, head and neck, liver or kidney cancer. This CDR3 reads CASSWAGVERGYTF. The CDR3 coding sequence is TGTGCCAGCAGCTGGGCTGGCGTGGAAAGGGGCTACACCTTC.